What follows describes a single T cell receptor beta chain. The antigen remains unidentified. The data belong to a study of shared clonotypes between healthy human individuals. Study results and limitations: A few donors had around 5% of their naive CD4 clonotypes in common. Among donors, sharing of clonotypes was expected to be affected by sequencing depth.

This CDR3 spans 14 amino acids. The V segment lost 3 bases and the J segment 4 bases; nucleotides outside the gene matches: 6. The V gene's germline CDR1 is SGHTA and CDR2 FQGNSA. Researchers partitioned CD4+ cells into CD45RA+ naive and CD45RA-negative memory subsets. Profiling relied on immunoSEQ multiplex PCR, and the TCRdb table lists in-frame clones only, not all of them. The sample holds approximately 2.1 million clones, more than 85% seen once. The V and J genes are TRBV7-2 and TRBJ2-7; 7 bases are a match to TRBD2. The TCR originated in a man younger than 30 in good health. Some clones in this sample may be carry-over from other donors' samples. The sample comprised naive CD4+ T cells from PBMCs. The subset: CD45RA+ positively selected. The CDR3 bases are TGTGCCAGCAGCTTGGGCGGGAGTGGGTACGAGCAGTACTTC. It specifies CASSLGGSGYEQYF. Drawing the rest from reference TRBV7-2 and TRBJ2-7, the complete variable domain is GAGVSQSPSNKVTEKGKDVELRCDPISGHTALYWYRQSLGQGLEFLIYFQGNSAPDKSGLPSDRFSAERTGGSVSTLTIQRTQQEDSAVYLCASSLGGSGYEQYFGPGTRLTVT.